This T cell receptor beta chain appears in the sequencing data of a study of breast tumors, draining lymph nodes, adjacent tissues. Study observations and caveats: Findings are consistent with lymph node origin and intratumoral expansion of most tumor T cells. Tumor repertoires ranked between lymph nodes and nontumor tissue in diversity, with V and J gene preferences.

Turning to this clonotype: The antigen is unknown.

The ends were cut back, 3 bases at V and 2 bases at J, with 12 bases in the middle. The CDR3 extends over 15 amino acids. Per germline, CDR1 SGDLS and CDR2 YYNGEE. TCRdb re-analysed the multiplex PCR reads in MiXCR, keeping a single row per CDR3 protein. The sample yields about 46,000 distinct CDR3 sequences, 23% seen once. The specimen was breast tumor tissue. The V and J genes are TRBV9 and TRBJ2-1; D remains unclear. The sequence derives from a female donor with breast cancer. Some clones in this sample may be carry-over from other donors' samples. The CDR3 DNA reads TGTGCCAGCAGCGCCTCAGGTTGGCCCTACAATGAGCAGTTCTTC. This sequence encodes CASSASGWPYNEQFF.